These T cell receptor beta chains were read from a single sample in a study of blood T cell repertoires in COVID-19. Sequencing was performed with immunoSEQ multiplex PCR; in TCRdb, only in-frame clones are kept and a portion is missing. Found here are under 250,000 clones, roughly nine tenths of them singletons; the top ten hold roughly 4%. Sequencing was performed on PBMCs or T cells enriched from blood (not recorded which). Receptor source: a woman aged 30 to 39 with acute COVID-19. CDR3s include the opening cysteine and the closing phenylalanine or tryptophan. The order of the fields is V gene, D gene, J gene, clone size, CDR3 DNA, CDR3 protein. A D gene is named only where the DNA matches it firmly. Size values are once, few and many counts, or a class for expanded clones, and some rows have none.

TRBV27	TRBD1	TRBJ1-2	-	TGTGCCAGCAGACGACCGGGACAGGGGGCAGATGGCTACACCTTC	CASRRPGQGADGYTF
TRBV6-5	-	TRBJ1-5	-	TGTGCCAGCAAGCAGGCGAACAATCAGCCCCAGCATTTT	CASKQANNQPQHF
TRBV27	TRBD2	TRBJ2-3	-	TGTGCCAGCAGTATACTAGCGGGGGTAACAAACACAGATACGCAGTATTTT	CASSILAGVTNTDTQYF
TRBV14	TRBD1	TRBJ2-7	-	TGTGCCAGCAGCCAAGGGACAGGAGCCTACGAGCAGTACTTC	CASSQGTGAYEQYF
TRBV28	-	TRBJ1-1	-	TGTGCCAGCAGTTCGACGGGACAACGGACTGAAGCTTTCTTT	CASSSTGQRTEAFF
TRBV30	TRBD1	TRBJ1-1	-	TGTGCCTGGAGTCCCCTTAAAGGACAGGGGGCCCTTTTT	CAWSPLKGQGALF
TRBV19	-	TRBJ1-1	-	TGTGCCAGTAGTATAGCCCGGTCGAACACTGAAGCTTTCTTT	CASSIARSNTEAFF
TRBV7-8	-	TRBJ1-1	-	TGTGCCAGCAGCCCCGCGACAGGTTTCCTTCCGTTCTTT	CASSPATGFLPFF
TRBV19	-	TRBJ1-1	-	TGTGCCAGTAGCACCTCCAGCGGTCCGAACACTGAAGCTTTCTTT	CASSTSSGPNTEAFF
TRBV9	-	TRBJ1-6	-	TGTGCCAGCAGAGCCGAGGAAGGCAGGGAGGCACCCCTCCACTTT	CASRAEEGREAPLHF
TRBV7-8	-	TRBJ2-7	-	TGTGCCAGCAGCAGACCTCCCTCCGGGTCGCAGTACTTC	CASSRPPSGSQYF
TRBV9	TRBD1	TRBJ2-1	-	TGTGCCAGCAGCAAGGGGGCGGACTATGAGCAGTTCTTC	CASSKGADYEQFF
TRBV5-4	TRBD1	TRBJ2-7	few	TGTGCCAGCAGCACCCTCGGGACAGGGGGCTACGAGCAGTACTTC	CASSTLGTGGYEQYF
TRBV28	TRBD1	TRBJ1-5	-	TGTGCCAGCAGTTACAGGGGGCGGATCGGCAATCAGCCCCAGCATTTT	CASSYRGRIGNQPQHF
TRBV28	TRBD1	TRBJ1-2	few	TGTGCCAGCAGTCGGACCGGGACAGGGGAGAACTATGGCTACACCTTC	CASSRTGTGENYGYTF
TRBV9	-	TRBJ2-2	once	TGTGCCAGCAGAGGGGGGGAAACCGGGGAGCTGTTTTTT	CASRGGETGELFF
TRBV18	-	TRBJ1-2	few	TGTGCCAGCTCACCCGACAGGTACAGCTATGGCTACACCTTC	CASSPDRYSYGYTF
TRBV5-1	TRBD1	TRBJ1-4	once	TGCGCCAGCAGCAAGACGGAGGGACAGGGTGGTGAAAAACTGTTTTTT	CASSKTEGQGGEKLFF
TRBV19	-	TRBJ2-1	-	TGTGCCAGTAGTATTTTAGGGGGGGCCTACAATGAGCAGTTCTTC	CASSILGGAYNEQFF
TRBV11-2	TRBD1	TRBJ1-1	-	TGTGCCAGCAGCCCCGGACAGGGCTGGACTGAAGCTTTCTTT	CASSPGQGWTEAFF
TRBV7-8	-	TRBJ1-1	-	TGTGCCAGCAGCTTAGGAGGTGAAGCTTTCTTT	CASSLGGEAFF
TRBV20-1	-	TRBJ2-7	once	TGCAGTGCTAGTCCTGGGGCCTCCTACGAGCAGTACTTC	CSASPGASYEQYF
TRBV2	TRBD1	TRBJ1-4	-	TGTGCCAGCAGTCGGACAGGTGCAACTAATGAAAAACTGTTTTTT	CASSRTGATNEKLFF
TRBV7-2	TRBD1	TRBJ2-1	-	TGTGCCAGCAGCATCGAGGGACAGAACTCCTACAATGAGCAGTTCTTC	CASSIEGQNSYNEQFF